This TCR beta chain was identified during a study of regulatory and conventional T cells in RAG deficiency. Study observations and caveats: Other subsets showed 9 to 10-fold reductions, but Treg unique TCR beta sequences fell roughly 100-fold in these patients.

Regarding this clone: What it recognizes is unknown.

V lost 0 bases to trimming and J lost 4 bases, with 7 bases between them. This CDR3 spans 14 amino acids. From germline, CDR1 is SEHNR and CDR2 FQNEAQ (reference sequence). The sorted regulatory T cells were CD4+, CD25-high and CD127-low, with genomic DNA sequenced. Assay used: immunoSEQ multiplex PCR; TCRdb lists only in-frame clones, some missing. The table lists about 3,300 clones, 94% of them singletons. These data also formed part of another study, on regulatory T cells. From that study: Primers: 52 TRBV forward and 13 TRBJ reverse. Patient repertoires had restricted TRB V-J pairs and skewed V and J usage, most in Tregs.

V gene TRBV7-9 combines with J gene TRBJ2-1; D unresolved. Sequences were obtained from CD4+ Tregs sorted from blood. This TCR derives from a human donor in good health. The CDR3 sequence is CASSLASRYNEQFF. As DNA, the CDR3 is TGTGCCAGCAGCTTAGCCTCGCGGTACAATGAGCAGTTCTTC.